The clone carrying this TCR beta chain was found many times. Its antigen is currently unknown. From 400 to 450 ng of RNA, a library with molecular barcoded alpha/delta and beta/gamma adaptors was made. From the reads, TCRdb called clonotypes with MiXCR, one entry per CDR3 protein. The sample carries under 60,000 distinct CDR3 sequences, roughly 19% recorded once. The CDR3 has 12 amino acids. The V end lost 4 bases, the J end lost 3 bases, and 5 bases lay between the germline ends. The germline CDR1 and CDR2 sequences are MNHEY and SVGEGT. This sample stems from a study of read filtering for tumor transcriptome and immune sequencing. Looking at the study overall: Revised staging placed fewer than ten patients in R-ISS I, around 15 in II, six or seven in III.

The study, taken as a whole, reports: Compared with RNA-seq, IR-seq gave much higher clonotype depth and reliability. Approximately 80% of IR-seq clonotypes had one read, totaling 3% to 4% of reads; RNA-seq: approximately 75% and 45%.

The gene calls are TRBV6-2 or TRBV6-3 and TRBJ2-3, with D unresolved. Sequencing was carried out using a population of CD138-negative cells sorted from bone marrow. The clonotype comes from a donor aged 40 or older with multiple myeloma. CDR3 region: CASSLQTDTQYF. The CDR3 DNA is TGTGCCAGCAGTTTACAAACAGATACGCAGTATTTT.